This paragraph reports one T cell receptor beta chain. The data are from a study of blood T cell repertoires in COVID-19. Study context: Some COVID-19 samples were acute and others convalescent; all came from the United States, Italy and Spain.

The CDR3 consists of 14 residues. Trimming removed 8 bases from V and 1 base from J, with 9 bases in between. The germline V gene has CDR1 MDHEN and CDR2 SYDVKM. Original data processing: The authors estimated nucleated cell counts from reference gene primer amplification. This table comes from immunoSEQ multiplex PCR, and its TCRdb copy is limited to in-frame clones, with some not included. Clone size and the V and J calls come from that table; the DNA yielded D and trimming. The profile shows about 340,000 clones, just over 85% of them singletons. Self-reported history from a screening survey and questionnaire set each donor's cohort.

The sample consisted of PBMCs or T cells enriched from blood (not recorded which). The chain has TRBV28 and TRBJ2-6; D not certain. The TCR sequence derives from a woman in her forties with acute COVID-19. The CDR3 DNA reads TGTGCCAGCTTAGATCGGTCTGGGGCCAACGTCCTGACTTTC. Its translation is CASLDRSGANVLTF.